A single sample is the source of the 18 T cell receptor beta chains below, sequenced in a study of T cell repertoires in cytomegalovirus infection. TCRdb ran MiXCR on the reads and lists one entry per CDR3 protein. The sample has roughly 180,000 distinct CDR3 sequences; over 25% are singletons. Sequencing was done on a sample of PBMCs. Receptor source: a human donor in good health (CMV status not recorded). Some clones in this sample may be carry-over from other donors' samples.

The chain combines TRBV6-2 or TRBV6-3 with TRBJ1-2; 8 bases line up with TRBD1. Germline lookup yields CDR1 MNHEY and CDR2 SVGEGT. V dropped 6 bases and J dropped 4; count of bases not matched to a gene: 10. The CDR3 is made up of 15 amino acids. The CDR3 nucleotides read TGTGCCAGCAGCTCCTTAGCCGGGACAGGCTATGGCTACACCTTC. Its protein product is CASSSLAGTGYGYTF.

This clonotype appeared a single time. A much larger clone sits a single nucleotide away, making a read error possible. J is TRBJ1-6 and V is TRBV11-2, with 8 nucleotides matching TRBD1. The CDR3 has 16 residues. Trimming cost V 5 bases and J 9 bases; bases outside gene matches: 12. Looked up from germline, CDR1 is SGHAT and CDR2 is FQNNGV. CDR3 protein: CASSHWAGGVSSPLHF. The CDR3 nucleotides are TGTGCCAGCAGCCATTGGGCAGGGGGCGTGAGTTCACCCCTCCACTTT.

By share of the sample, this clonotype is medium-sized. The gene calls are TRBV7-9 and TRBJ1-1, with no clear D. The CDR3 is made up of 14 amino acids. Germline V lookup: CDR1 SEHNR, CDR2 FQNEAQ (reference sequence). The V and J ends lost 1 base and 8 bases respectively, with 14 bases between them. The CDR3 DNA is TGTGCCAGCAGCTTAGTGGCTGGGTTCGTGGAAGCTTTCTTT. Its protein product is CASSLVAGFVEAFF.

V gene TRBV5-1 combines with J gene TRBJ2-3; perhaps TRBD2 as D (6 bases). Germline CDR1 reads SGHRS; CDR2 reads YFSETQ. The V and J ends lost 6 bases and 0 bases respectively, with 14 bases between them. The CDR3 length is 15 residues. The CDR3 loop reads CASKTTGDSTDTQYF. CDR3 bases: TGCGCCAGCAAGACGACGGGGGACAGCACAGATACGCAGTATTTT.

This clonotype was seen a handful of times. The chain has TRBV7-3 and TRBJ2-7; the match to TRBD1 covers 10 bases. The germline CDR1 and CDR2 sequences are SGHTA and FQGTGA. CDR3 size: 16 residues. The junction had 9 bases not matched to a gene; V was cut back by 2 bases and J by 5 bases. The CDR3 coding sequence is TGTGCCAGCAGCTTACCATCCGGGACAGGGGAGAACGAGCAGTACTTC. Translating gives CASSLPSGTGENEQYF.

This clonotype has ten or more counts. The chain uses TRBV2 and TRBJ2-2; D ambiguous. This CDR3 is 14 amino acids long. Trimming pared 3 bases from V and 5 bases from J, leaving 10 bases between. Germline loops: CDR1 SNHLY, CDR2 FYNNEI. Here the CDR3 DNA reads TGTGCCAGCAGTGACCCGCGCGTGACCGGGGAGCTGTTTTTT. This gives the protein CASSDPRVTGELFF.

V and J are TRBV7-2 and TRBJ2-7; TRBD1 might be the D (5 bases). The CDR3 covers 12 residues. V lost 3 bases and J 5 bases, leaving 8 bases between the germline ends. Germline CDR1 reads SGHTA; CDR2 reads FQGNSA. The chain's CDR3 is CASSFEGDEQYF. CDR3 nucleotides: TGTGCCAGCAGCTTTGAAGGGGACGAGCAGTACTTC.

The chain joins TRBV7-2 to TRBJ1-2, with 7 bases fitting TRBD1. Germline CDR1 reads SGHTA; CDR2 reads FQGNSA. The CDR3 spans 15 residues. Germline trimming cut 4 bases from V and 2 bases from J; bases unmatched to any gene: 7. Here the CDR3 DNA reads TGTGCCAGCAGCTCATGGACAGGCCTAAACTATGGCTACACCTTC. Its translation is CASSSWTGLNYGYTF.

This clonotype was seen a handful of times. The chain joins TRBV5-5 to TRBJ1-1; D might be TRBD1 (6 bases). Trimming took off 0 bases at V and 0 bases at J, with 15 bases between the two ends. This CDR3 has 17 amino acids. Per the germline V gene, CDR1 is SGHKS and CDR2 is YYEKEE (reference sequence). The CDR3, as DNA: TGTGCCAGCAGCTTGGCCGCATCACAGGGATTGAACACTGAAGCTTTCTTT. This codes for CASSLAASQGLNTEAFF.

This clonotype was detected many times. J is TRBJ2-5 and V is TRBV7-8; TRBD1 might be the D (5 bases). V lost 0 bases, J lost 5 bases, and 13 bases lay in between. Germline assignment: CDR1 SGHVS and CDR2 FQNEAQ. CDR3 size: 15 residues. The CDR3 is CASSLAWGQPETQYF. In nucleotides, the CDR3 is TGTGCCAGCAGCTTAGCGTGGGGCCAGCCCGAGACCCAGTACTTC.

This clonotype appeared a few times. V usage is TRBV7-6 and J usage is TRBJ1-4; 8 nucleotides line up with TRBD1. The CDR3 covers 16 residues. Unmatched junction bases numbered 9, after V lost 1 base and J lost 8 bases. Germline values: CDR1 SGHVS, CDR2 FNYEAQ. Written as DNA, the CDR3 is TGTGCCAGCAGCTTAGGAGGGCAGGGGGCAAAGGAAAAACTGTTTTTT. Its protein is CASSLGGQGAKEKLFF.

Regarding this clonotype: One junction end disagrees with the germline gene, perhaps due to a read error. V and J are TRBV6-5 and TRBJ1-1; D remains unclear. This CDR3 has 13 amino acids. Germline lookup yields CDR1 MNHEY and CDR2 SVGAGI. The CDR3 loop reads CASSSYGLAETFF. The CDR3 DNA reads TGTGCCAGCAGTTCCTACGGTCTCGCTGAAACTTTCTTT.

This clonotype was counted many times. The V call is TRBV7-8, the J call TRBJ1-1; D unclear. The CDR3 runs to 15 residues. V was pared by 5 bases and J by 0 bases, with 13 bases between. Germline-derived CDR1 and CDR2 are SGHVS and FQNEAQ. CDR3 nucleotides: TGTGCCAGCAGCCCTAAGACCCCACTGAACACTGAAGCTTTCTTT. Translated: CASSPKTPLNTEAFF.

This chain links TRBV6-2 or TRBV6-3 with TRBJ1-5, with D perhaps matching TRBD1 (6 bases). V dropped 10 bases and J dropped 10 bases, with 20 bases sitting between them. The CDR3 has 13 residues. Germline V lookup: CDR1 MNHEY, CDR2 SVGEGT. The CDR3 protein is CANRPDSLRPQHF. CDR3 DNA sequence: TGTGCCAACAGGCCGGACAGTCTCCGACCCCAGCATTTT.

The chain couples TRBV7-8 to TRBJ1-2, with 7 bases matching TRBD1. With V trimmed by 5 bases and J by 1 base, 13 bases remained unmatched. This CDR3 comprises 17 residues. Germline assignment: CDR1 SGHVS and CDR2 FQNEAQ. The CDR3, as DNA: TGTGCCAGCAGCACTGGGACAGAAAGTACTTTTAACTATGGCTACACCTTC. Encoded protein: CASSTGTESTFNYGYTF.

This clonotype has a handful of counts. This chain links TRBV20-1 with TRBJ1-5, with 9 bases identical to TRBD1. This CDR3 comprises 16 residues. Germline CDR1 reads DFQATT; CDR2 reads SNEGSKA (reference sequence). The J segment lost 5 bases and the V segment lost 0 bases, leaving 8 bases of the junction unmatched. The CDR3 DNA is TGCAGTGCTAGAGATCATTGGGGACAGGGCGATCAGCCCCAGCATTTT. This gives the protein CSARDHWGQGDQPQHF.

This clonotype appeared many times. The chain employs TRBV7-2 and TRBJ1-2, with a weak D call TRBD1 (6 bases). V was cut by 5 bases and J by 3 bases, with 10 bases left in between. Per germline, CDR1 SGHTA and CDR2 FQGNSA. CDR3 size: 13 residues. The CDR3 protein is CASSPAGDYGYTF. The CDR3 DNA reads as TGTGCCAGCAGCCCCGCAGGGGACTATGGCTACACCTTC.

This clonotype appeared a few times. The chain joins TRBV6-5 to TRBJ2-3, with a tentative D call TRBD2 (6 bases). Trimming removed 2 bases at V and 1 base at J, with 13 bases between. This CDR3 has 16 residues. The germline gives CDR1 MNHEY, CDR2 SVGAGI. This CDR3 reads CASSYLAGGGTDTQYF. The DNA of the CDR3 is TGTGCCAGCAGTTACCTGGCGGGCGGGGGCACAGATACGCAGTATTTT.